A selection of T cell receptor beta chains follows, all from one sample in a study of blood T cell repertoires in COVID-19. Only in-frame clones appear in the TCRdb table, and some are missing; sequencing was by immunoSEQ multiplex PCR. The sample contains about 210,000 clones, about 81% of which appear only once. Sequencing was carried out using peripheral blood. Source of these receptors: a woman in her 70s with COVID-19, enrolled during active disease. The CDR3 runs from the conserved cysteine through the conserved F or W. A D gene is named only where the DNA matches it firmly. Some rows have no size entry. The others give once, few or many, or a class for an expanded clone.

v_gene	abundance	j_gene	d_gene	CDR3aa	CDR3nt
TRBV6-6	few	TRBJ1-1	TRBD1	CASTGQGRYRTEAFF	TGTGCCAGCACTGGACAGGGTCGTTACCGCACTGAAGCTTTCTTT
TRBV5-4	many	TRBJ1-6	TRBD1	CASSGPGQESSPLHF	TGTGCCAGCAGCGGACCCGGACAGGAGAGTTCACCCCTCCACTTT
TRBV11-2	NA	TRBJ2-7	NA	CASSPDTSYEQYF	TGTGCCAGCAGCCCCGACACGAGCTACGAGCAGTACTTC
TRBV28	NA	TRBJ1-2	TRBD1	CASSLGGQGLLGEGYTF	TGTGCCAGCAGTTTAGGGGGACAGGGGCTCCTTGGCGAGGGCTACACCTTC
TRBV27	NA	TRBJ1-2	NA	CASRRAAGMGGYTF	TGTGCCAGCAGGCGGGCAGCGGGTATGGGGGGCTACACCTTC
TRBV6-5	NA	TRBJ2-2	TRBD1	CASRRDRGIGGELFF	TGTGCCAGCAGGCGGGACAGGGGGATTGGCGGGGAGCTGTTTTTT
TRBV4-1	NA	TRBJ2-3	TRBD2	CASSQYSGRALDTQYF	TGCGCCAGCAGCCAATATAGCGGGAGGGCCTTAGATACGCAGTATTTT
TRBV18	few	TRBJ1-1	NA	CASSPIAGERTEAFF	TGTGCCAGCTCACCAATTGCGGGGGAAAGGACTGAAGCTTTCTTT
TRBV2	NA	TRBJ1-6	NA	CASSERGLYHF	TGTGCCAGCAGTGAACGCGGATTGTACCACTTT
TRBV7-9	few	TRBJ2-1	TRBD1	CASSPGTGYNEQFF	TGTGCCAGCAGCCCCGGGACAGGATACAATGAGCAGTTCTTC
TRBV7-2	NA	TRBJ2-1	NA	CASSLRAQGSNEQFF	TGTGCCAGCAGCTTACGGGCGCAGGGGTCCAATGAGCAGTTCTTC
TRBV10-3	NA	TRBJ2-2	NA	CAISAARGRGNTGELFF	TGTGCCATCAGTGCCGCCAGGGGCAGGGGGAACACCGGGGAGCTGTTTTTT
TRBV4-3	once	TRBJ2-6	TRBD1	CASSPGPGGGTGGGGANVLTF	TGCGCCAGCAGCCCCGGCCCCGGTGGGGGGACAGGGGGCGGTGGGGCCAACGTCCTGACTTTC
TRBV7-2	NA	TRBJ2-7	TRBD2	CASSPWTSGNEQYF	TGTGCCAGCAGCCCCTGGACTAGTGGTAACGAGCAGTACTTC
TRBV19	NA	TRBJ1-5	NA	CASSLGQGDQPQHF	TGTGCCAGTAGCCTCGGGCAGGGTGACCAGCCCCAGCATTTT
TRBV5-4	NA	TRBJ1-5	TRBD1	CASSLVGGGSFRGWVAQHF	TGTGCCAGCAGCTTGGTAGGGGGCGGCTCCTTTAGGGGATGGGTGGCCCAGCATTTT
TRBV5-4	few	TRBJ2-1	TRBD2	CASSIQRESSGEQFF	TGTGCCAGCAGCATCCAGCGGGAGTCTTCAGGTGAGCAGTTCTTC
TRBV24-1	NA	TRBJ1-6	TRBD1	CAPTYRGISPLHF	TGTGCCCCGACTTACAGGGGGATTTCACCCCTCCACTTT
TRBV5-1	NA	TRBJ2-2	TRBD2	CASSRTSGSGAGELFF	TGCGCCAGCAGCCGGACTAGCGGGAGTGGGGCCGGGGAGCTGTTTTTT
TRBV3-1/TRBV3-2	NA	TRBJ2-7	TRBD1	CASSQGRGTGSGEQYF	TGTGCCAGCAGCCAAGGTAGAGGGACAGGGTCCGGGGAGCAGTACTTC
TRBV4-3	NA	TRBJ1-1	NA	CASSQDRGTEAFF	TGCGCCAGCAGCCAAGACCGGGGGACTGAAGCTTTCTTT
TRBV18	NA	TRBJ1-1	TRBD1	CASSPRDRGGTEAFF	TGTGCCAGCTCACCTAGGGACAGGGGTGGCACTGAAGCTTTCTTT
TRBV9	NA	TRBJ1-6	TRBD1	CASSAPAGTVANSPLHF	TGTGCCAGCAGCGCACCGGCAGGGACAGTTGCTAATTCACCCCTCCACTTT
TRBV5-1	NA	TRBJ2-7	TRBD2	CASSLVPGGTPGSEQYF	TGCGCCAGCAGCTTGGTTCCGGGAGGGACCCCAGGCAGCGAGCAGTACTTC
TRBV6-5	few	TRBJ2-7	NA	CASGGGSREQYF	TGTGCCAGCGGAGGCGGGTCCCGGGAGCAGTACTTC
TRBV7-2	NA	TRBJ2-4	NA	CASSPAGGSAKNIQYF	TGTGCCAGCAGCCCAGCCGGGGGTAGCGCCAAAAACATTCAGTACTTC
TRBV7-2	NA	TRBJ2-3	TRBD2	CASSLAPSGRSTDTQYF	TGTGCCAGCAGCTTAGCCCCTAGCGGGAGAAGCACAGATACGCAGTATTTT
TRBV6-2/TRBV6-3	NA	TRBJ1-5	NA	CASSHGQRNQPQHF	TGTGCCAGCAGTCACGGACAGAGAAATCAGCCCCAGCATTTT
TRBV12-3/TRBV12-4	NA	TRBJ2-3	NA	CASSLTWDTQYF	TGTGCCAGCAGCCTCACTTGGGATACGCAGTATTTT
TRBV6-5	NA	TRBJ1-5	NA	CASSRDTWNQPQHF	TGTGCCAGCAGTCGGGACACCTGGAACCAGCCCCAGCATTTT
TRBV28	NA	TRBJ2-5	NA	CASSSAQGRETQYF	TGTGCCAGCAGTTCCGCTCAAGGCAGGGAGACCCAGTACTTC
TRBV5-8	NA	TRBJ2-3	TRBD2	CASSPTSGRDTQYF	TGTGCCAGCAGCCCGACTAGCGGGAGAGATACGCAGTATTTT
TRBV19	NA	TRBJ2-3	TRBD2	CASSIDRLAGRDTQYF	TGTGCCAGTAGTATAGATAGACTAGCGGGTAGAGATACGCAGTATTTT
TRBV2	once	TRBJ2-5	NA	CASSDPGKWGETQYF	TGTGCCAGCAGTGACCCAGGGAAATGGGGAGAGACCCAGTACTTC
TRBV6-5	few	TRBJ1-2	NA	CASRVDSNYGYTF	TGTGCCAGTAGGGTGGACAGTAACTATGGCTACACCTTC
TRBV5-4	NA	TRBJ1-1	NA	CASSLVGGDTEAFF	TGTGCCAGCAGCTTGGTGGGAGGGGACACTGAAGCTTTCTTT
TRBV7-9	NA	TRBJ1-4	NA	CASSHIQGIEDEKLFF	TGTGCCAGCAGCCATATCCAGGGGATAGAGGATGAAAAACTGTTTTTT
TRBV4-3	NA	TRBJ2-3	NA	CASSQGAQSSDTQYF	TGCGCCAGCAGCCAAGGGGCCCAGAGTTCAGATACGCAGTATTTT
TRBV2	NA	TRBJ2-7	NA	CASSEGQVLLAEQYF	TGTGCCAGCAGTGAAGGCCAGGTCCTTTTGGCGGAGCAGTACTTC
TRBV11-2	NA	TRBJ2-7	NA	CASSSARTRSNEQYF	TGTGCCAGCAGCTCAGCTCGGACTCGTTCTAACGAGCAGTACTTC
TRBV5-1	NA	TRBJ1-2	TRBD1	CASNTGTGGGSGYTF	TGCGCCAGCAATACCGGGACAGGGGGTGGAAGCGGCTACACCTTC
TRBV2	NA	TRBJ1-2	TRBD1	CASSGTGGSYGYTF	TGTGCCAGCAGCGGGACAGGGGGGAGCTATGGCTACACCTTC
TRBV15	NA	TRBJ1-6	NA	CATSRDERRVNSPLHF	TGTGCCACCAGCAGAGATGAGCGCAGGGTCAATTCACCCCTCCACTTT
TRBV6-6	NA	TRBJ1-2	TRBD1	CASSSWLLLPGQGVYYGYTF	TGTGCCAGCAGCTCTTGGCTCCTTTTGCCGGGACAGGGGGTTTACTATGGCTACACCTTC
TRBV4-3	NA	TRBJ1-4	NA	CASSQDLIRGGFGEKLFF	TGCGCCAGCAGCCAAGATCTTATCAGGGGTGGATTTGGAGAAAAACTGTTTTTT